This T cell receptor (beta chain) emerged from a study of cytomegalovirus exposure and HLA in healthy donors. Findings of the study overall: TCR beta sequences numbering roughly 18,000 were associated with HLA alleles at 0.05 false discovery rate in a later analysis. Most of the TCR beta V segments (in an earlier analysis) were productive either about 87% or about 30% of the time.

Remarks on this clone: What it binds is not known.

A multiplex PCR was run with 60 Vbeta primers and 13 Jbeta primers. Some clones are missing from TCRdb's copy, which holds only in-frame ones; the method was immunoSEQ multiplex PCR. The data contain 95,000 to 150,000 clones, 75% to 85% of them seen just once; the ten biggest clones take up approximately 8.8%. The TCR comes from a female donor in good health and CMV-seropositive. Sequencing used PBMCs.

CDR3 DNA sequence: TGTGCCAGTAGTCCTAAGACAGGGGTAGGTACTCCCTACAATGAGCAGTTCTTC. It encodes CASSPKTGVGTPYNEQFF. The chain links TRBV19 to TRBJ2-1, with 8 bases matching TRBD1. The CDR3 spans 18 residues. Trimming at V came to 5 bases and at J to 2 bases, leaving 14 bases not matched to a gene. Per germline, CDR1 LNHDA and CDR2 SQIVND (reference sequence).